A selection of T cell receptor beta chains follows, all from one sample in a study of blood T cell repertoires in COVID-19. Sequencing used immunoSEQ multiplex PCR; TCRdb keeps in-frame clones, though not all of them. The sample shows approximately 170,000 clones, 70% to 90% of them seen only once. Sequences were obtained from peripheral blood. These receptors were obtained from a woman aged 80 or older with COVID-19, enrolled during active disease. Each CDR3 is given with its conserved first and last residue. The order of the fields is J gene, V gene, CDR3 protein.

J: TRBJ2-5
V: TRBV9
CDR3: CASSVGPLETQYF

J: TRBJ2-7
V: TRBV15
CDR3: CATSRDTGHHYEQYF

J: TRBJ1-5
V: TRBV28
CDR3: CASSLGTPKSNQPQHF

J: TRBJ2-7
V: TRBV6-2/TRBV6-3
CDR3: CASSWTGLYEQYF

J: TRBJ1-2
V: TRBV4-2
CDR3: CASSQFPRGPSNYGYTF

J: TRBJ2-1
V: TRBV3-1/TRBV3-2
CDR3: CASSQALSGNEQFF

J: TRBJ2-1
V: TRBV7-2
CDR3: CASSLEGHTFNEQFF

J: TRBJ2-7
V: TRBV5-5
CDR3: CASSYRDSSSYEQYF

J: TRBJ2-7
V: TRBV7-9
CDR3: CASSPGTGPYEQYF

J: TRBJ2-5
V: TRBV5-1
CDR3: CASSYRTAQETQYF

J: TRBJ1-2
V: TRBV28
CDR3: CASFNSLATANYGYTF

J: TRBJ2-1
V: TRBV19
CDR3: CASSIGGGVYNEQFF

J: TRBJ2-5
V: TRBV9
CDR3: CASSPSGSGETQYF

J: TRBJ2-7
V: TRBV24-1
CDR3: CATSALGAPSGQYF

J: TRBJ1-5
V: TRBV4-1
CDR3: CASSQVLQLNQPQHF

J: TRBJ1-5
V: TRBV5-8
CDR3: CASSSPGFLRNQPQHF

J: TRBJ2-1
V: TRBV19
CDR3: CASGQGANEQFF

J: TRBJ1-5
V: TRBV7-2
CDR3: CASSLDGGGPQHF

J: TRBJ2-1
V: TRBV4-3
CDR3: CASSQGGRGYYNEQFF

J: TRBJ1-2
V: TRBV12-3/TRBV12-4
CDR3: CASSPRAIYGYTF

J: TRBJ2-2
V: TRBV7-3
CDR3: CASSLQITGELFF

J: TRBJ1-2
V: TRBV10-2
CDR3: CASSEGQGSFGYTF

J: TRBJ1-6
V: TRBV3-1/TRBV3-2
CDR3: CASSIGTGGSGSPLHF

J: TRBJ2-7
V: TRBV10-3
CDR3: CAISESVLAGREQYF

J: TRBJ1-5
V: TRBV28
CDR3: CASSMVGTGTGGYSNQPQHF

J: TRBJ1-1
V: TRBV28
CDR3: CASNPPKPGTGNTEAFF

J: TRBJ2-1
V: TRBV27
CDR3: CASSLSPQGPSPHNEQFF

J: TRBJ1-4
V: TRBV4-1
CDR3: CASSQGLTNEKLFF

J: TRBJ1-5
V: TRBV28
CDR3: CASSWGAQPQHF

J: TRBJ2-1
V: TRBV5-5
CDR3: CASSLVREGNEQFF

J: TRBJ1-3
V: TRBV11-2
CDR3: CASSRGTASSGNTIYF

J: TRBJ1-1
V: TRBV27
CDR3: CASSSLDRVAEAFF

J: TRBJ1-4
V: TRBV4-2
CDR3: CASSRGTGGEKLFF

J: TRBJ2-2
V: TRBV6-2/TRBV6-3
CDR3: CASSLANTGELFF

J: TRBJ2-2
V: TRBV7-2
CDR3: CASSSGGRRSGELFF

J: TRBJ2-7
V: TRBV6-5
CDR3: CASSTSGQYEQYF

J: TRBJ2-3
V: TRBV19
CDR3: CASTTHGLAGVGTDTQYF

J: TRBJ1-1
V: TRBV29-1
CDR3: CSVEDPRGLNTEAFF

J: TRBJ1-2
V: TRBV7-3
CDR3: CASSLGGQGARYGYTF

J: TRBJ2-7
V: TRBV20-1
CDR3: CSARLVDEQYF

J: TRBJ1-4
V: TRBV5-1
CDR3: CASSGGSREKLFF

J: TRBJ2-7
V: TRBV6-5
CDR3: CASSYPGTGVNEQYF

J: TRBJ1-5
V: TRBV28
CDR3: CASSSRQKNQPQHF

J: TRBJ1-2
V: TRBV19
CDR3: CASSMGPSANYGYTF

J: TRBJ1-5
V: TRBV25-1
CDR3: CASSATGGVNQPQHF

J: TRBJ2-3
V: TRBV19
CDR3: CASSIADTQYF

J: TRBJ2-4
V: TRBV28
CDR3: CASSLSILQGGNIQYF

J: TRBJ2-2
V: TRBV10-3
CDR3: CAISSAITGELFF

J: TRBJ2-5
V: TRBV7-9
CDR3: CASSSTAAGTQYF